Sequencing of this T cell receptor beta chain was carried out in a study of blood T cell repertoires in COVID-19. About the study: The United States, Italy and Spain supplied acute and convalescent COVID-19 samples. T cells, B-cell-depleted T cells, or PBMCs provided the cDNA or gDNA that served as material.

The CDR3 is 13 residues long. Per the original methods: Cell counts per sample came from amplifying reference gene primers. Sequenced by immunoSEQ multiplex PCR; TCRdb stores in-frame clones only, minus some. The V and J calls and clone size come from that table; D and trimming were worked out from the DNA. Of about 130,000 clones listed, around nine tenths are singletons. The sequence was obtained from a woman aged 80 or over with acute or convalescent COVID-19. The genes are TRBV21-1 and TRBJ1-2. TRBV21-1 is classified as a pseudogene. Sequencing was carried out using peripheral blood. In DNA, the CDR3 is TGTGCCAGCCCCCCAACTAGGAACTATGGCTACACCTTC. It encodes CASPPTRNYGYTF.